Shown below are 20 T cell receptor beta chains from a single sample sequenced in a study of blood T cell repertoires in COVID-19. Profiled with immunoSEQ multiplex PCR; TCRdb holds only in-frame clones, not every one. Among 150,000 to 200,000 clones listed, 80% to 90% were seen once. Material for sequencing was peripheral blood. The receptors stem from a man between 65 and 80 years old with active or convalescent COVID-19.

The chain links TRBV20-1 to TRBJ2-5; D unresolved. Trimming removed 6 bases from V and 5 bases from J, with 10 bases in between. CDR3 size: 11 residues. CDR1 DFQATT and CDR2 SNEGSKA come from the germline V gene (reference sequence). CDR3 residues: CSARPKETQYF. The CDR3 bases are TGCAGTGCCAGGCCGAAGGAGACCCAGTACTTC.

The V gene is TRBV9, the J gene TRBJ1-1; D gene uncertain. V was pared by 1 base and J by 4 bases, with 11 bases between. CDR3 size: 14 residues. CDR1 SGDLS and CDR2 YYNGEE come from the germline V gene. The CDR3 is CASSVLPGLTEAFF. The CDR3 region has the DNA TGTGCCAGCAGCGTATTGCCAGGCCTCACTGAAGCTTTCTTT.

The rearrangement uses TRBV27 and TRBJ2-1; 9 nucleotides agree with TRBD2. The CDR3 totals 17 residues. J gave up 8 bases and V 5 bases, and 16 bases lay outside the gene matches. Germline loops: CDR1 MNHEY, CDR2 SMNVEV (reference sequence). The CDR3 sequence: CASSPPPAGGPLDEQFF. The DNA for the CDR3 is TGTGCCAGCAGTCCCCCACCAGCGGGGGGCCCCCTCGATGAGCAGTTCTTC.

The chain carries TRBV7-2 and TRBJ2-3; weak D call: TRBD1 (6 bases). The V gene's germline CDR1 is SGHTA and CDR2 FQGNSA. CDR3 size: 17 residues. The V and J ends lost 5 bases and 2 bases respectively, with 20 bases between them. The CDR3 region is CASSHQLRGGFTDTQYF. The CDR3 DNA follows: TGTGCCAGCAGCCACCAGCTGCGAGGGGGATTCACAGATACGCAGTATTTT. Full variable domain (remainder filled in from reference TRBV7-2 and TRBJ2-3): GAGVSQSPSNKVTEKGKDVELRCDPISGHTALYWYRQSLGQGLEFLIYFQGNSAPDKSGLPSDRFSAERTGGSVSTLTIQRTQQEDSAVYLCASSHQLRGGFTDTQYFGPGTRLTVL.

Only one count was recorded for this clone. V is TRBV10-3 and J is TRBJ1-1; 7 nucleotides agree with TRBD1. Per the germline V gene, CDR1 is ENHRY and CDR2 is SYGVKD. Unmatched junction bases numbered 2, after V lost 0 bases and J lost 1 base. This CDR3 contains 15 residues. CDR3 region: CAISESRDRNTEAFF. The CDR3, as DNA: TGTGCCATCAGTGAGTCGAGGGACAGGAACACTGAAGCTTTCTTT.

The chain links TRBV7-2 to TRBJ1-6; 7 bases agree with TRBD1. This CDR3 has 15 amino acids. The germline V gene encodes CDR1 SGHTA and CDR2 FQGNSA. Losses at the gene ends were 1 base for V and 5 bases for J; bases not matched to a gene: 2. The CDR3 spells CASSLGQGHNSPLHF. The CDR3 DNA reads as TGTGCCAGCAGCTTAGGACAGGGCCATAATTCACCCCTCCACTTT.

This clone appeared once. This chain links TRBV5-6 with TRBJ2-7; TRBD2 matches at 11 bases. Germline V lookup: CDR1 SGHDT, CDR2 YYEEEE. Germline trimming cut 4 bases from V and 2 bases from J; bases unmatched to any gene: 5. The CDR3 covers 15 residues. The CDR3 region has the DNA TGTGCCAGCAGCCGCCGACTAGCGGGAACCTACGAGCAGTACTTC. Its protein product is CASSRRLAGTYEQYF.

The rearrangement uses TRBV10-3 and TRBJ1-6; D remains unclear. V was clipped by 8 bases and J by 10 bases, with 15 bases between them. The germline CDR1 and CDR2 sequences are ENHRY and SYGVKD. The CDR3 loop spans 13 amino acids. The CDR3 region has the DNA TGTGCCATCCGCGGGCAGATCAGCTCACCCCTCCACTTT. Translation gives CAIRGQISSPLHF.

The V gene is TRBV28, the J gene TRBJ1-6, with 11 bases that match TRBD1. CDR1 and CDR2 (germline): MDHEN, SYDVKM. The CDR3 is made up of 15 amino acids. The junction had 3 bases not matched to a gene; V was cut back by 2 bases and J by 9 bases. CDR3: CASSLGTGGGSPLHF. Here the CDR3 DNA reads TGTGCCAGCAGTTTAGGGACAGGGGGGGGTTCACCCCTCCACTTT. Variable domain in full (rest from reference TRBV28 and TRBJ1-6): DVKVTQSSRYLVKRTGEKVFLECVQDMDHENMFWYRQDPGLGLRLIYFSYDVKMKEKGDIPEGYSVSREKKERFSLILESASTNQTSMYLCASSLGTGGGSPLHFGNGTRLTVT.

V and J are TRBV27 and TRBJ1-6, with 10 bases aligning to TRBD1. V was pared by 7 bases and J by 9 bases, with 9 bases of the junction left unmatched. CDR3 length equals 15 residues. From germline, CDR1 is MNHEY and CDR2 SMNVEV (reference sequence). The CDR3 nucleotides read TGTGCCAGCACCACTCCGGGACAGGGGTTTTCACCCCTCCACTTT. It yields the protein CASTTPGQGFSPLHF.

The rearrangement uses TRBV7-2 and TRBJ2-3, with 8 nucleotides matching TRBD2. The CDR3 length is 14 residues. Per germline, CDR1 SGHTA and CDR2 FQGNSA. V was clipped by 7 bases and J by 6 bases; unmatched bases: 9. The CDR3 loop is CASTLVAGKDTQYF. For the CDR3, the DNA is TGTGCCAGCACTTTAGTAGCGGGAAAGGATACGCAGTATTTT.

The chain employs TRBV5-1 and TRBJ2-5; 10 nucleotides match TRBD1. V trimming: 5 bases; J trimming: 4 bases; junction bases outside the gene matches: 8. Germline loops: CDR1 SGHRS, CDR2 YFSETQ. The CDR3 has 15 amino acids. CDR3 coding DNA: TGCGCCAGCAGTTGGGGGACAGGGGATGGAGAGACCCAGTACTTC. Amino acids: CASSWGTGDGETQYF.

The CDR3 spells CASSPGLAGYEQYF. As DNA, the CDR3 is TGTGCCAGCAGCCCGGGACTAGCGGGGTACGAGCAGTACTTC. The chain combines TRBV3-1 (or the pseudogene TRBV3-2) with TRBJ2-7, with 13 bases matching TRBD2. The V and J ends lost 4 bases and 4 bases, in that order; junction bases with no gene match: 1. Germline assignment: CDR1 LGHDT and CDR2 YNNKEL (reference sequence). This CDR3 is 14 amino acids long.

This chain joins TRBV7-8 and TRBJ1-1; no firm D call. V lost 8 bases, J lost 5 bases, and 9 bases lay in between. Per germline, CDR1 SGHVS and CDR2 FQNEAQ. The CDR3 length is 11 residues. CDR3 amino acids: CASGGWTEAFF. Here the CDR3 DNA reads TGTGCCAGCGGAGGATGGACTGAAGCTTTCTTT.

This clone was observed many times. J is TRBJ2-1 and V is TRBV19; 8 bases are shared with TRBD1. CDR1 and CDR2 (germline): LNHDA, SQIVND (reference sequence). The CDR3 has 13 amino acids. J was trimmed by 10 bases and V by 6 bases; bases with no gene match: 8. DNA of the CDR3: TGTGCCAGTAGGGACAGGGCCGCGGGGGAGCAGTTCTTC. This translates into CASRDRAAGEQFF.

The V call is TRBV11-2, the J call TRBJ2-5; D is possibly TRBD1 (5 bases). The CDR3 extends over 13 amino acids. Germline V gene data show CDR1 as SGHAT and CDR2 as FQNNGV. Trimming cost V 8 bases and J 5 bases, with 15 bases left between them. The CDR3 DNA reads as TGTGCCAGCCTGGCAGGGTATTTGGAGACCCAGTACTTC. This gives the protein CASLAGYLETQYF.

The chain employs TRBV28 and TRBJ2-7, with 8 bases that match TRBD1. V shed 6 bases, J shed 4 bases, and the junction held 8 bases outside the gene matches. Per germline, CDR1 MDHEN and CDR2 SYDVKM. The CDR3 is 14 amino acids. This CDR3 is CASRQGQGSYEQYF. CDR3 nucleotides: TGTGCCAGCAGGCAAGGACAGGGATCTTACGAGCAGTACTTC.

This clone was seen once. The V call is TRBV5-1, the J call TRBJ2-2; D might be TRBD2 (5 bases). The CDR3 is 16 amino acids. Germline lookup yields CDR1 SGHRS and CDR2 YFSETQ. V was cut by 4 bases and J by 1 base, with 14 bases left in between. CDR3 nucleotide sequence: TGCGCCAGCAGCCCGCGGCCGGGGAGGAACACCGGGGAGCTGTTTTTT. This gives the protein CASSPRPGRNTGELFF.

This clone appeared a single time. The DNA of the CDR3 is TGTGCCAGCAGCCTAGACTTCACGGGCTACACCTTC. Protein sequence: CASSLDFTGYTF. This chain uses TRBV7-9 with TRBJ1-2; D gene unclear. Germline V gene lookup returns CDR1 SEHNR and CDR2 FQNEAQ (reference sequence). V shed 5 bases and J shed 8 bases, with 12 bases lying between them. The CDR3 has 12 residues.

J is TRBJ2-3 and V is TRBV4-1, with a tentative D call TRBD2 (5 bases). The germline CDR1 and CDR2 sequences are MGHRA and YSYEKL. The CDR3 sequence is 16 residues long. Trimming removed 1 base at V and 4 bases at J, with 15 bases between. CDR3 DNA sequence: TGCGCCAGCAGCCAAGTAAGCGGCGGTTTTGCAGATACGCAGTATTTT. Amino acid sequence: CASSQVSGGFADTQYF.